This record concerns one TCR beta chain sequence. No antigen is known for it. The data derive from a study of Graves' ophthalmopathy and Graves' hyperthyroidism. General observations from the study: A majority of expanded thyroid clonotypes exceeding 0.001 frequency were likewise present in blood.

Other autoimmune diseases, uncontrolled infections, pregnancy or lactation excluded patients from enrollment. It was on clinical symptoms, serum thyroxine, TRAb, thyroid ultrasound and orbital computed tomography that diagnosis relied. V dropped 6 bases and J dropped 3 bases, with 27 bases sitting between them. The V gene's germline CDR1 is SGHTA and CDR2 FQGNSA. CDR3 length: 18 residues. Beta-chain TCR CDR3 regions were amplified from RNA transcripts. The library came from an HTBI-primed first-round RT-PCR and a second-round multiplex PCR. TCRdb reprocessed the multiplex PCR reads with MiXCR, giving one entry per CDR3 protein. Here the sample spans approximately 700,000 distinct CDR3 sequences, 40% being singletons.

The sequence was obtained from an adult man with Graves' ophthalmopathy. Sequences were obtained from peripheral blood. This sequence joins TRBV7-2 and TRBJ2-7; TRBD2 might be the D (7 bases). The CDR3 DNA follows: TGTGCCAGCAGGACGCATTCTGGGGGGGCAACTAGTCGCTACGAGCAGTACTTC. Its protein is CASRTHSGGATSRYEQYF. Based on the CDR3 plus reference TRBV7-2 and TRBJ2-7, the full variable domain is GAGVSQSPSNKVTEKGKDVELRCDPISGHTALYWYRQSLGQGLEFLIYFQGNSAPDKSGLPSDRFSAERTGGSVSTLTIQRTQQEDSAVYLCASRTHSGGATSRYEQYFGPGTRLTVT.